The 11 T cell receptor beta chains in this list originate from one sample, sequenced in a study of T cell responses to AZD1222 COVID-19 vaccine (dated by TCRdb to the early 2020s). The protocol used for the library was the immunoSEQ multiplex PCR assay. TCRdb took this table from immuneACCESS and kept in-frame rearrangements with V and J called. Such tables lack part of the clones; where checked against another copy, unresolved V genes explain under half of the gap, and the rest is unexplained. The sample table holds more than 95,000 clones, of which around nine tenths were seen once. The ten most abundant clones make up 7% to 10% of the sample. The meaning of the sample's time point label: baseline before first vaccination. Sequenced material: peripheral blood, taken on day 0 of AZD1222 vaccination. The receptors originated from an adult in good health.

The V call is TRBV20-1, the J call TRBJ2-2; D unclear. The ends were cut back, 3 bases at V and 7 bases at J, with 12 bases in the middle. The germline V gene encodes CDR1 DFQATT and CDR2 SNEGSKA (reference sequence). This CDR3 region has 13 residues. The chain's CDR3 is CSASQVFYGELFF. CDR3 DNA: TGCAGTGCTAGTCAAGTGTTCTACGGGGAGCTGTTTTTT.

This chain links TRBV15 with TRBJ1-1, with 8 bases aligning to TRBD1. The CDR3 loop spans 14 amino acids. V was clipped by 5 bases and J by 5 bases; unmatched bases: 7. CDR1 LNHNV and CDR2 YYDKDF come from the germline V gene (reference sequence). CDR3 loop: CATSPRTGKTEAFF. CDR3 DNA sequence: TGTGCCACCAGCCCACGGACAGGGAAAACTGAAGCTTTCTTT. The full variable domain, rest sourced from reference TRBV15 and TRBJ1-1, is DAMVIQNPRYQVTQFGKPVTLSCSQTLNHNVMYWYQQKSSQAPKLLFHYYDKDFNNEADTPDNFQSRRPNTSFCFLDIRSPGLGDTAMYLCATSPRTGKTEAFFGQGTRLTVV.

Concerning this clone: One end of the junction fails to match germline, which may point to a read error. The CDR3 region has the DNA TGCGACGAAAGGAGCGGGAGGCATACGGGGGATACGCAGTATTTT. Residues: CDERSGRHTGDTQYF. The rearrangement joins TRBV27 to TRBJ2-3, with 9 bases that match TRBD2. CDR3 size: 15 residues. The V gene's germline CDR1 is MNHEY and CDR2 SMNVEV (reference sequence).

The chain uses TRBV28 and TRBJ2-1; 12 bases agree with TRBD2. Unmatched junction bases numbered 8, after V lost 4 bases and J lost 10 bases. Germline V CDR1 and CDR2: MDHEN, SYDVKM. The CDR3 is 15 residues long. The CDR3 nucleotides are TGTGCCAGCAGTTCACTAGCGGGAGGACCAAGAGAGCAGTTCTTC. Translating it yields CASSSLAGGPREQFF.

This sequence joins TRBV3-1 (or the pseudogene TRBV3-2) and TRBJ1-1, with D possibly matching TRBD1 (5 bases). Between the trimmed V and J ends, which lost 1 base and 4 bases, there was a span of 10 bases. The CDR3 runs to 14 residues. CDR1 is LGHDT, CDR2 YNNKEL, per germline (reference sequence). In DNA, the CDR3 is TGTGCCAGCAGCCAAGGGGGCTTGAGCACTGAAGCTTTCTTT. Protein sequence: CASSQGGLSTEAFF.

The genes are TRBV28 and TRBJ1-5, with 10 bases that match TRBD1. The CDR3 length is 16 residues. J was trimmed by 7 bases and V by 6 bases; bases with no gene match: 12. CDR1 is MDHEN and CDR2 is SYDVKM in the germline V gene. CDR3 DNA sequence: TGTGCCAGCAGCGCCGCGCCAGGACAGGGGGACCAGCCCCAGCATTTT. Its translation: CASSAAPGQGDQPQHF.

The J gene is TRBJ1-5, the V gene TRBV6-5, with 8 bases that match TRBD1. Germline V CDR1 and CDR2: MNHEY, SVGAGI. This CDR3 contains 14 residues. With 6 bases clipped from V and 7 bases from J, the junction kept 8 bases outside the gene matches. The CDR3 coding sequence is TGTGCCAGCAGCGGAGGCAGGGGGCTGCAGCCCCAGCATTTT. Translating gives CASSGGRGLQPQHF.

This chain links TRBV24-1 with TRBJ2-1; D assignment may be TRBD1 or TRBD2 (7 bases each). V lost 4 bases and J lost 2, with 11 bases in between. The CDR3 extends over 15 amino acids. Germline V gene sequence: CDR1 KGHDR, CDR2 SFDVKD. CDR3 DNA: TGTGCCACCAGTGACAGCGGGACAGCCTACAATGAGCAGTTCTTC. The encoded protein is CATSDSGTAYNEQFF.

The rearrangement links TRBV7-8 to TRBJ2-5, with D possibly being TRBD1 or TRBD2 (6 bases each). Germline CDR1 is SGHVS and CDR2 is FQNEAQ. V was trimmed by 8 bases and J by 5 bases, leaving 15 bases between them. CDR3 length: 13 residues. CDR3 protein: CASHGGPGETQYF. The CDR3 DNA reads as TGTGCCAGCCACGGGGGCCCGGGGGAGACCCAGTACTTC.

The rearrangement links TRBV5-5 to TRBJ1-5; a weak D match, TRBD1 (6 bases). With 0 bases removed from V and 7 bases from J, the gap between germline ends came to 20 bases. The V gene's germline CDR1 is SGHKS and CDR2 YYEKEE (reference sequence). The CDR3 totals 17 residues. CDR3 amino acids: CASSLVGIAGARQPQHF. The CDR3 bases are TGTGCCAGCAGCTTGGTGGGGATTGCGGGGGCGCGACAGCCCCAGCATTTT.

This chain uses TRBV7-9 with TRBJ1-2; no definite D call. Germline V lookup: CDR1 SEHNR, CDR2 FQNEAQ (reference sequence). Between the trimmed V and J ends, which lost 5 bases and 5 bases, there was a span of 3 bases. The CDR3 is 10 residues long. In nucleotides, the CDR3 is TGTGCCAGCAGCGAATATGGCTACACCTTC. It is translated as CASSEYGYTF.